A single sample gave rise to the 26 T cell receptor beta chains below, sequenced in a study of blood T cell repertoires in COVID-19. Some clones are missing from TCRdb's copy, which holds only in-frame ones; the method was immunoSEQ multiplex PCR. The data hold a few hundred thousand clones, with 65% to 90% observed a single time. Source material: PBMCs or T cells enriched from blood (not recorded which). These receptors were taken from a woman aged 40 to 55 with acute COVID-19.

This chain links TRBV6-5 with TRBJ2-7, with D maybe TRBD1 (6 bases). Trimming pared 5 bases from V and 6 bases from J, leaving 17 bases between. This CDR3 region has 14 residues. Germline V gene sequence: CDR1 MNHEY, CDR2 SVGAGI. CDR3 nucleotide sequence: TGTGCCAGCAGTATAGGCAGGGGCTCTCTCGAGCAGTACTTC. Translated, it gives CASSIGRGSLEQYF.

The V gene is TRBV19, the J gene TRBJ1-1; unclear D gene. The ends were cut back, 4 bases at V and 7 bases at J, with 19 bases in the middle. This CDR3 has 15 amino acids. CDR1 and CDR2 from the germline V gene are LNHDA and SQIVND (reference sequence). Here the CDR3 reads CASSTEDTVSSEAFF. For the CDR3, the DNA is TGTGCCAGTAGTACCGAAGACACAGTTTCGAGTGAAGCTTTCTTT.

V usage is TRBV7-8 and J usage is TRBJ2-3; the match to TRBD2 covers 13 bases. CDR1 and CDR2 (germline): SGHVS, FQNEAQ. The CDR3 consists of 14 residues. Trimming took 1 base from V and 14 from J; bases not matched to a gene: 6. The CDR3 DNA follows: TGTGCCAGCAGCTTAGAAGGACTAGCGGGGGATCCGTATTTT. It yields the protein CASSLEGLAGDPYF.

The chain links TRBV5-6 to TRBJ1-6; a weak D match, TRBD1 (6 bases). Trimming took off 0 bases at V and 9 bases at J, with 13 bases between the two ends. Per germline, CDR1 SGHDT and CDR2 YYEEEE. This CDR3 is built from 15 residues. The CDR3 spells CASSLGTGHSSPLHF. CDR3 nucleotides: TGTGCCAGCAGCTTGGGGACGGGACATAGTTCACCCCTCCACTTT.

The chain recombines TRBV7-6 with TRBJ1-6; D is ambiguous. There are 15 residues in the CDR3. V shed 1 base and J shed 9 bases, with 13 bases lying between them. Germline V gene sequence: CDR1 SGHVS, CDR2 FNYEAQ. This CDR3 reads CASSLVAGNGSPLHF. The CDR3 DNA follows: TGTGCCAGCAGCTTAGTAGCGGGGAACGGTTCACCCCTCCACTTT.

This chain uses TRBV28 with TRBJ2-1; 11 bases fit TRBD2. Looked up from germline, CDR1 is MDHEN and CDR2 is SYDVKM. This CDR3 spans 19 amino acids. V lost 4 bases and J lost 6; bases outside the gene matches: 17. The CDR3 is CASSSPWGDGTSGANEQFF. The CDR3 DNA reads TGTGCCAGCAGTTCCCCCTGGGGGGACGGGACTAGCGGAGCCAATGAGCAGTTCTTC.

The rearrangement links TRBV5-6 to TRBJ2-2; 10 nucleotides line up with TRBD2. CDR1 is SGHDT and CDR2 is YYEEEE in the germline V gene. The CDR3 runs 16 residues. V shed 1 base, J shed 1 base, and the junction held 1 base outside the gene matches. As DNA, the CDR3 is TGTGCCAGCAGCTTGCTAGCGGGGGTGAACACCGGGGAGCTGTTTTTT. Translation: CASSLLAGVNTGELFF.

The CDR3 loop is CASINGDTGELFF. For the CDR3, the DNA is TGTGCCAGCATCAACGGTGACACCGGGGAGCTGTTTTTT. This chain joins TRBV7-2 and TRBJ2-2; D uncertain. V lost 7 bases and J 3 bases, leaving 9 bases between the germline ends. The germline V gene has CDR1 SGHTA and CDR2 FQGNSA. The CDR3 is 13 residues long.

This clone occurred once. This chain links TRBV7-9 with TRBJ2-5, with 9 bases aligning to TRBD1. Per germline, CDR1 SEHNR and CDR2 FQNEAQ (reference sequence). This CDR3 spans 14 amino acids. The V and J ends lost 3 bases and 7 bases, in that order; junction bases with no gene match: 6. The CDR3 loop reads CASSLGQGARTQYF. CDR3 coding DNA: TGTGCCAGCAGCTTGGGACAGGGTGCCCGGACCCAGTACTTC.

This clone was detected once. The genes are TRBV27 and TRBJ1-4; perhaps TRBD1 as D (6 bases). The CDR3 extends over 14 amino acids. Per germline, CDR1 MNHEY and CDR2 SMNVEV (reference sequence). Trimming shortened V by 5 bases and J by 8 bases, and 15 bases separated the two germline ends. The CDR3 coding sequence is TGTGCCAGCAGTCCGAGGGAGGGGGGGGAAAAACTGTTTTTT. Translation gives CASSPREGGEKLFF.

This clone was detected a few times. This chain joins TRBV7-2 and TRBJ1-5; TRBD1 matches at 11 bases. The germline V gene encodes CDR1 SGHTA and CDR2 FQGNSA. This CDR3 is 16 amino acids long. Trimming removed 5 bases from V and 0 bases from J; junction bases left unmatched: 3. The DNA of the CDR3 is TGTGCCAGCAGCCCGGGACAGGGGGTTAGCAATCAGCCCCAGCATTTT. Its protein product is CASSPGQGVSNQPQHF.

The chain recombines TRBV5-8 with TRBJ2-5; TRBD1 is a possible D gene (6 bases). This CDR3 has 15 amino acids. Between the trimmed V and J ends, which lost 1 base and 4 bases, there was a span of 14 bases. Germline loops: CDR1 SGHTS, CDR2 YDEGEE. The CDR3 coding sequence is TGTGCCAGCAGCTTGTACGGACAGTCGGGAGAGACCCAGTACTTC. Protein product: CASSLYGQSGETQYF.

The chain recombines TRBV11-2 with TRBJ2-5, with D possibly matching TRBD2 (5 bases). Germline values: CDR1 SGHAT, CDR2 FQNNGV. The V end was cut by 5 bases, the J end by 4 bases, with 8 bases between. The CDR3 runs to 12 residues. The chain's CDR3 is CASSGGLETQYF. DNA for the CDR3: TGTGCCAGCAGCGGCGGACTAGAGACCCAGTACTTC.

This clone was picked up a small number of times. The chain uses TRBV13 and TRBJ2-3; perhaps TRBD2 as D (6 bases). Germline loops: CDR1 PRHDT, CDR2 FYEKMQ (reference sequence). V was trimmed by 5 bases and J by 2 bases, leaving 14 bases between them. The CDR3 covers 15 residues. CDR3 region: CASSPGLKNTDTQYF. Here the CDR3 DNA reads TGTGCCAGCAGCCCCGGACTAAAGAACACAGATACGCAGTATTTT.

V is TRBV9 and J is TRBJ2-1; D gene unclear. With 1 base removed from V and 0 bases from J, the gap between germline ends came to 8 bases. Germline V lookup: CDR1 SGDLS, CDR2 YYNGEE. This CDR3 has 15 amino acids. CDR3 nucleotides: TGTGCCAGCAGCGTAAGTCTGAGCTCCTACAATGAGCAGTTCTTC. It encodes CASSVSLSSYNEQFF.

The J gene is TRBJ2-3, the V gene TRBV7-2; a weak D match, TRBD1 (5 bases). The V end was cut by 5 bases, the J end by 0 bases, with 12 bases between. CDR1 and CDR2 (germline): SGHTA, FQGNSA. The CDR3 runs 15 residues. The CDR3 sequence is CASSIRVASTDTQYF. The CDR3 bases are TGTGCCAGCAGCATCAGGGTTGCTAGCACAGATACGCAGTATTTT. The whole variable domain, filled in from reference TRBV7-2 and TRBJ2-3, reads GAGVSQSPSNKVTEKGKDVELRCDPISGHTALYWYRQSLGQGLEFLIYFQGNSAPDKSGLPSDRFSAERTGGSVSTLTIQRTQQEDSAVYLCASSIRVASTDTQYFGPGTRLTVL.

The DNA of the CDR3 is TGTGCCAGCAGCCCTTGGACAGCTATCGGGAATGAGCAGTTCTTC. Residues: CASSPWTAIGNEQFF. The chain recombines TRBV21-1 with TRBJ2-1; the D call TRBD1 from the table was never checked on the DNA. TRBV21-1 is reported as a pseudogene. The CDR3 contains 15 residues.

J is TRBJ2-2 and V is TRBV28; 11 nucleotides align to TRBD2. This CDR3 has 20 residues. Trimming removed 11 bases from V and 6 bases from J; junction bases left unmatched: 26. Per the germline V gene, CDR1 is MDHEN and CDR2 is SYDVKM. The CDR3 spells CASLALRSSGRPVYPGELFF. The CDR3 nucleotides read TGTGCCTCCCTTGCTCTTAGGTCTAGCGGGAGGCCGGTATATCCCGGGGAGCTGTTTTTT.

The chain combines TRBV20-1 with TRBJ2-2; no clear D gene. V was trimmed by 3 bases and J by 5 bases, leaving 13 bases between them. This CDR3 has 14 residues. CDR1 is DFQATT and CDR2 is SNEGSKA in the germline V gene (reference sequence). The CDR3 protein is CSASRIAGTGELFF. The CDR3 nucleotides read TGCAGTGCTAGTAGGATAGCCGGAACCGGGGAGCTGTTTTTT.

Regarding this clone: The junction shows a germline mismatch at one end, possibly a read error. This rearrangement joins TRBV7-9 to TRBJ1-1; no firm D call. This CDR3 has 12 residues. Germline assignment: CDR1 SEHNR and CDR2 FQNEAQ (reference sequence). Here the CDR3 DNA reads TGTGCCAGCAGCTTAGTGTCCTCTGAGGCTTTCTTT. This gives the protein CASSLVSSEAFF.

Here the CDR3 DNA reads TGTGCCAGTAGTATCGGGACAGGGGCCGCGGGCCAGCCCCAGCATTTT. It translates to CASSIGTGAAGQPQHF. The J gene is TRBJ1-5, the V gene TRBV19; 10 positions match TRBD1. Germline-derived CDR1 and CDR2 are LNHDA and SQIVND (reference sequence). This CDR3 contains 16 residues. Germline trimming cut 3 bases from V and 7 bases from J; bases unmatched to any gene: 9. The variable domain in full, completed from reference TRBV19 and TRBJ1-5, reads DGGITQSPKYLFRKEGQNVTLSCEQNLNHDAMYWYRQDPGQGLRLIYYSQIVNDFQKGDIAEGYSVSREKKESFPLTVTSAQKNPTAFYLCASSIGTGAAGQPQHFGDGTRLSIL.

The rearrangement links TRBV27 to TRBJ1-2, with 8 bases fitting TRBD1. V dropped 0 bases and J dropped 5; count of bases not matched to a gene: 8. Germline loops: CDR1 MNHEY, CDR2 SMNVEV (reference sequence). The CDR3 contains 16 residues. The CDR3 region has the DNA TGTGCCAGCAGTTTATCGCGTCCAGGGGGCGGTTATGGCTACACCTTC. This encodes CASSLSRPGGGYGYTF.

V and J are TRBV4-2 and TRBJ1-6, with D possibly being TRBD1 (5 bases). Per germline, CDR1 LGHNA and CDR2 YNFKEQ. V lost 7 bases and J lost 7, with 17 bases in between. This CDR3 has 15 residues. DNA of the CDR3: TGTGCCAGCAAACCTAAGGACAAATTAAATTCACCCCTCCACTTT. This codes for CASKPKDKLNSPLHF.

This clone was seen a few times. This chain joins TRBV7-2 and TRBJ2-3; D is unclear. The CDR3 has 16 residues. V was shortened by 2 bases and J by 4 bases, with 16 bases between the two germline ends. The germline gives CDR1 SGHTA, CDR2 FQGNSA. CDR3 protein: CASSLSLASGADTQYF. The CDR3 DNA reads as TGTGCCAGCAGCTTAAGCTTAGCCTCTGGCGCAGATACGCAGTATTTT. The whole variable domain, remainder taken from reference TRBV7-2 and TRBJ2-3, is GAGVSQSPSNKVTEKGKDVELRCDPISGHTALYWYRQSLGQGLEFLIYFQGNSAPDKSGLPSDRFSAERTGGSVSTLTIQRTQQEDSAVYLCASSLSLASGADTQYFGPGTRLTVL.

The chain combines TRBV19 with TRBJ2-7; possibly TRBD1 for D (6 bases). CDR3 length equals 17 residues. Between the trimmed V and J ends, which lost 8 bases and 6 bases, there was a span of 29 bases. CDR1 LNHDA and CDR2 SQIVND come from the germline V gene (reference sequence). CDR3 sequence (DNA): TGTGCCAGTTCCATCCGGCGGGTGGACAGCGAACGGAGCGAGCAGTACTTC. Translating gives CASSIRRVDSERSEQYF.

This chain uses TRBV15 with TRBJ2-3; 10 positions match TRBD2. V dropped 5 bases and J dropped 2; count of bases not matched to a gene: 7. The CDR3 runs 16 residues. Germline loops: CDR1 LNHNV, CDR2 YYDKDF (reference sequence). DNA for the CDR3: TGTGCCACCAGCGTGCGACTAGCGGGCCCCACAGATACGCAGTATTTT. It yields the protein CATSVRLAGPTDTQYF.